This entry lists 19 T cell receptor beta chains sequenced from one sample in a study of cytomegalovirus exposure and HLA in healthy donors. The PCR had 60 Vbeta and 13 Jbeta primers. This table comes from immunoSEQ multiplex PCR, and its TCRdb copy is limited to in-frame clones, with some not included. The table shows 120,000 to 150,000 clones, with roughly four fifths occurring only once. Sequenced: PBMCs. Source of these receptors: a man in his forties or fifties in good health and CMV-seropositive.

The chain links TRBV14 to TRBJ2-3; TRBD2 aligns across 10 bases. The CDR3 sequence is 16 residues long. CDR1 SGHDN and CDR2 FVKESK come from the germline V gene. After removal of 4 bases from V and 1 base from J, the junction contained 5 bases not matched to a gene. The CDR3 is CASSRPGTSGTDTQYF. CDR3 bases: TGTGCCAGCAGCCGGCCCGGGACTAGCGGCACAGATACGCAGTATTTT.

The genes are TRBV19 and TRBJ2-1; weak D call: TRBD2 (5 bases). With 1 base removed from V and 7 bases from J, the gap between germline ends came to 8 bases. Looked up from germline, CDR1 is LNHDA and CDR2 is SQIVND (reference sequence). The CDR3 runs 13 residues. CDR3: CASSIASGNEQFF. DNA for the CDR3: TGTGCCAGTAGTATAGCCTCGGGGAATGAGCAGTTCTTC.

J is TRBJ2-1 and V is TRBV11-3, with a weak D call TRBD2 (5 bases). Trimming removed 1 base from V and 9 bases from J, with 7 bases in between. CDR1 is SGHNT and CDR2 is YENEEA in the germline V gene. The CDR3 extends over 12 amino acids. The CDR3 nucleotides read TGTGCCAGCAGCTTAGTGGGGAGTGAGCAGTTCTTC. Its translation is CASSLVGSEQFF.

This chain connects TRBV27 to TRBJ2-3; 12 bases line up with TRBD2. Germline loops: CDR1 MNHEY, CDR2 SMNVEV (reference sequence). This CDR3 is 18 amino acids long. V lost 4 bases, J lost 2 bases, and 10 bases stayed unmatched. This chain's CDR3 is CASSSRLAGEATTDTQYF. The CDR3 coding sequence is TGTGCCAGCAGTTCCCGACTAGCGGGAGAAGCCACCACAGATACGCAGTATTTT.

The CDR3, as DNA: TGTGCCAGCGGGGAAACCGGGACAGGGAATGAAAAACTGTTTTTT. Its translation is CASGETGTGNEKLFF. This chain uses TRBV6-4 with TRBJ1-4; TRBD1 aligns across 9 bases. The CDR3 is 15 amino acids. Germline V gene sequence: CDR1 MRHNA, CDR2 SNTAGT. J lost 5 bases, V lost 8 bases, and 9 bases had no gene match.

This clone was counted a single time. The CDR3 loop is CASSVAGGQTDTQYF. Written as DNA, the CDR3 is TGTGCCAGCAGCGTAGCGGGAGGGCAAACAGATACGCAGTATTTT. The rearrangement joins TRBV9 to TRBJ2-3; TRBD2 aligns across 8 bases. J gave up 3 bases and V 0 bases, and 3 bases lay outside the gene matches. The CDR3 runs 15 residues. CDR1 SGDLS and CDR2 YYNGEE come from the germline V gene.

This clone turned up a few times. The rearrangement uses TRBV27 and TRBJ2-5, with TRBD1 matching over 8 bases. The CDR3 contains 12 residues. V lost 4 bases to trimming and J lost 6 bases; unmatched junction nucleotides: 1. The germline V gene encodes CDR1 MNHEY and CDR2 SMNVEV (reference sequence). CDR3 sequence (DNA): TGTGCCAGCAGTTGGGACAGGCAGACCCAGTACTTC. It codes for CASSWDRQTQYF.

This clone has a handful of counts. The J gene is TRBJ2-5, the V gene TRBV7-9; no clear D gene. The CDR3 extends over 14 amino acids. Germline-derived CDR1 and CDR2 are SEHNR and FQNEAQ (reference sequence). V was clipped by 5 bases and J by 3 bases, with 13 bases between them. The CDR3, as DNA: TGTGCCAGCAGCACCAGAATATCCGAAGAGACCCAGTACTTC. It encodes CASSTRISEETQYF.

The chain couples TRBV6-1 to TRBJ1-2; D remains unclear. This CDR3 contains 13 residues. The germline V gene has CDR1 MNHNS and CDR2 SASEGT. V shed 10 bases and J shed 4 bases, with 16 bases lying between them. The CDR3: CATAGGSSYGYTF. The CDR3, as DNA: TGTGCCACTGCTGGAGGGAGTAGCTATGGCTACACCTTC.

V usage is TRBV29-1 and J usage is TRBJ1-1, with 9 bases fitting TRBD1. This CDR3 has 15 residues. V gave up 3 bases and J gave up 5 bases; unmatched junction bases: 10. CDR1 is SQVTM and CDR2 is ANQGSEA in the germline V gene. CDR3 DNA: TGCAGCGTTGAGGGGTCACAGGGGGCGCGGACTGAAGCTTTCTTT. Residues: CSVEGSQGARTEAFF.

The V gene is TRBV6-5, the J gene TRBJ2-3; D is possibly TRBD1 (5 bases). V was pared by 5 bases and J by 3 bases, with 15 bases between. The CDR3 is made up of 15 amino acids. CDR1 and CDR2 from the germline V gene are MNHEY and SVGAGI. CDR3 sequence reads: CASSPQGFYTDTQYF. The DNA for the CDR3 is TGTGCCAGCAGTCCTCAGGGCTTCTATACAGATACGCAGTATTTT.

This clone has more than one count but fewer than ten. The chain joins TRBV5-1 to TRBJ2-3; 8 bases fit TRBD2. Germline CDR1 is SGHRS and CDR2 is YFSETQ. This CDR3 has 17 amino acids. V was pared by 2 bases and J by 2 bases, with 10 bases of the junction left unmatched. This chain's CDR3 is CASSFRPTAGATDTQYF. For the CDR3, the DNA is TGCGCCAGCAGCTTCCGCCCGACAGCGGGAGCCACAGATACGCAGTATTTT.

This chain uses TRBV5-1 with TRBJ2-2; 9 bases line up with TRBD1. The CDR3 loop spans 15 amino acids. The V and J ends lost 4 bases and 7 bases, in that order; junction bases with no gene match: 8. Germline loops: CDR1 SGHRS, CDR2 YFSETQ. CDR3 protein: CASSKGDRDGGELFF. The CDR3 DNA reads as TGCGCCAGCAGCAAGGGGGACAGGGATGGCGGGGAGCTGTTTTTT.

V usage is TRBV9 and J usage is TRBJ2-5, with 12 bases identical to TRBD2. J was trimmed by 3 bases and V by 7 bases; bases with no gene match: 19. This CDR3 spans 19 amino acids. Germline CDR1 reads SGDLS; CDR2 reads YYNGEE. The CDR3 here is CASGGTGTSGRGSEETQYF. The DNA of the CDR3 is TGTGCCAGCGGCGGAACCGGGACTAGCGGGCGGGGGTCCGAAGAGACCCAGTACTTC.

This rearrangement joins TRBV2 to TRBJ2-5, with D possibly TRBD1 on 5 matching bases. The V end lost 2 bases, the J end lost 0 bases, and 7 bases lay between the germline ends. The germline gives CDR1 SNHLY, CDR2 FYNNEI. This CDR3 has 14 residues. The CDR3 DNA sequence: TGTGCCAGCAGTGAACAAGGGGACCAAGAGACCCAGTACTTC. Translation: CASSEQGDQETQYF.

The chain has TRBV28 and TRBJ1-2; 10 bases agree with TRBD1. Germline CDR1 is MDHEN and CDR2 is SYDVKM. The trim removed 5 bases at V and 5 bases at J, leaving 8 bases unmatched. The CDR3 is 15 amino acids. The CDR3 region has the DNA TGTGCCAGCAGTCGGGGAGGGGACAGGGGATATGGCTACACCTTC. Translation gives CASSRGGDRGYGYTF.

The rearrangement links TRBV30 to TRBJ2-1; TRBD1 aligns across 7 bases. Germline trimming cut 5 bases from V and 5 bases from J; bases unmatched to any gene: 6. The CDR3 is 13 amino acids. Looked up from germline, CDR1 is GTSNPN and CDR2 is SVGIG (reference sequence). This CDR3 reads CAWEQGFDNEQFF. CDR3 DNA: TGTGCCTGGGAACAGGGGTTTGACAATGAGCAGTTCTTC.

The genes are TRBV9 and TRBJ2-7; 9 nucleotides align to TRBD2. The CDR3 runs to 16 residues. CDR1 and CDR2 from the germline V gene are SGDLS and YYNGEE. J lost 6 bases, V lost 0 bases, and 10 bases had no gene match. CDR3 nucleotide sequence: TGTGCCAGCAGCGTAGTTAGCGGGAGTGCAATTGGCGAGCAGTACTTC. This translates into CASSVVSGSAIGEQYF.

This clone has only one observation. One end of the junction does not line up with germline, which may come from a read error. V is TRBV18 and J is TRBJ1-3, with no clear D. The germline V gene encodes CDR1 KGHSH and CDR2 LQKENI. The CDR3 runs to 15 residues. CDR3 in amino acids: CASSPPGGSRNIIYF. As DNA, the CDR3 is TGTGCCAGCTCACCCCCGGGCGGGTCCCGAAACATCATATATTTT. The whole variable domain, remainder taken from reference TRBV18 and TRBJ1-3, is NAGVMQNPRHLVRRRGQEARLRCSPMKGHSHVYWYRQLPEEGLKFMVYLQKENIIDESGMPKERFSAEFPKEGPSILRIQQVVRGDSAAYFCASSPPGGSRNIIYFGEGSWLTVV.